This is a list of T cell receptor beta chains from one sample in a study of identical twins. MiXCR, run by TCRdb on the 5' RACE reads, gives a single entry per CDR3 protein. The sample holds some 260,000 distinct CDR3 sequences, about 14% seen once. The source material was memory (CD45RO+) T cells sorted from blood. The receptors derive from a woman under 30 in good health. Each CDR3 is given with its conserved first and last residue. The D gene is left open where the match is weak. Clone size appears in some rows only: once, few, many, or a class for an expanded clone.

j_call	cdr3_length	d_call	v_call	clone_size	cdr3_aa	cdr3_nt
TRBJ2-3	14	NA	TRBV7-3	few	CASSLQGKGDTQYF	TGTGCCAGCAGCTTACAGGGGAAAGGGGATACGCAGTATTTT
TRBJ2-7	15	NA	TRBV27	NA	CASSPQRVASYEQYF	TGTGCCAGCAGCCCCCAGCGGGTAGCCTCCTACGAGCAGTACTTC
TRBJ2-1	14	TRBD2	TRBV6-1	few	CASRAGLANNEQFF	TGTGCCAGCAGAGCGGGACTAGCTAACAATGAGCAGTTCTTC
TRBJ2-6	12	NA	TRBV29-1	few	CSVSGGANVLTF	TGCAGCGTTTCTGGTGGGGCCAACGTCCTGACTTTC
TRBJ2-7	15	NA	TRBV6-5	many	CASSYSAGRAYEQYF	TGTGCCAGCAGTTACTCGGCGGGGCGAGCCTACGAGCAGTACTTC
TRBJ1-6	13	NA	TRBV9	many	CASGGHRVGTLHF	TGTGCCAGCGGAGGTCACAGGGTAGGCACCCTCCACTTT
TRBJ1-1	13	NA	TRBV2	NA	CASSRDMNTEAFF	TGTGCCAGCAGCCGGGACATGAACACTGAAGCTTTCTTT
TRBJ2-1	12	NA	TRBV5-1	few	CASSATWNEQFF	TGCGCCAGCAGCGCGACGTGGAATGAGCAGTTCTTC
TRBJ2-6	12	NA	TRBV25-1	NA	CATASGANVLTF	TGTGCCACGGCCTCAGGGGCCAACGTCCTGACTTTC
TRBJ2-2	16	NA	TRBV12-3/TRBV12-4	NA	CASSLSHTGRTGELFF	TGTGCCAGCAGTTTAAGCCACACAGGTCGCACCGGGGAGCTGTTTTTT
TRBJ2-7	14	NA	TRBV27	few	CASCSRLAPYEQYF	TGTGCCAGCTGCTCCCGACTGGCCCCCTACGAGCAGTACTTC
TRBJ2-2	15	TRBD1	TRBV9	NA	CASSVTGSGTGELFF	TGTGCCAGCAGCGTGACAGGGTCAGGCACCGGGGAGCTGTTTTTT